This T cell receptor (beta chain) stems from a study of spatial heterogeneity in lung cancer. This clonotype was detected ten times or more. The target antigen is unknown. General study findings and limits: Circulating ubiquitous expanded tumor TCRs were observed more frequently at resection than at follow-up.

CDR3 length: 19 amino acids. Per the germline V gene, CDR1 is LNHDA and CDR2 is SQIVND (reference sequence). Trimming at V came to 7 bases and at J to 0 bases, leaving 16 bases not matched to a gene. Each CDR3 protein is one row after TCRdb ran MiXCR on the 5' RACE reads. The sample includes about 23,000 distinct CDR3 sequences, roughly 4.5% of them seen just once. The time point denotes: sample taken at primary tumor resection. Whole RNA obtained from tumor, nontumor lung or frozen PBMC underwent sequencing without sorting. The material was PBMCs, obtained at surgery. V gene TRBV19 combines with J gene TRBJ2-1, with TRBD2 matching 9 bases. The receptor comes from a male donor with early-stage non-small cell lung cancer. This CDR3 reads CASKPDGTSRLSSYNEQFF. As DNA, the CDR3 is TGTGCCAGTAAACCCGACGGGACTAGCAGACTGAGCTCCTACAATGAGCAGTTCTTC.